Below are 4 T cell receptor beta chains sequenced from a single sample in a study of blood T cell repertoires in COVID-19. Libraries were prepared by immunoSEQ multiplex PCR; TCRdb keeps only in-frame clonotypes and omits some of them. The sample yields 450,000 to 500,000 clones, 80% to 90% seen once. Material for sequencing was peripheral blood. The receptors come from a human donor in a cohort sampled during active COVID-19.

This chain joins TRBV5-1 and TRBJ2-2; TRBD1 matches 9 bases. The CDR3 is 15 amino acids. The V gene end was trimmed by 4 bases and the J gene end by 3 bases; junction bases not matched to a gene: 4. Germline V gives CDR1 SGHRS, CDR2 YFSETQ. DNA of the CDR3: TGCGCCAGCAGCGCCGACAGGGGGTACACCGGGGAGCTGTTTTTT. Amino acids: CASSADRGYTGELFF.

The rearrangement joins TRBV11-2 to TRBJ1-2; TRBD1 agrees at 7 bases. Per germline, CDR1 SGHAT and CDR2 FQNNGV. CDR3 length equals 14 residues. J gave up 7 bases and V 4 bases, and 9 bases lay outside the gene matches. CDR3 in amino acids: CASSSLTGLVGYTF. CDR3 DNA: TGTGCCAGCAGCTCTTTGACAGGGTTGGTTGGCTACACCTTC.

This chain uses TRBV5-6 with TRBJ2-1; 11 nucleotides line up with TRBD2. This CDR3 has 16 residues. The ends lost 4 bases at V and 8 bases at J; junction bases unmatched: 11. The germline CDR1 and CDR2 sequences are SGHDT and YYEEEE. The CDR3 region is CASSSSRLAGTYEQFF. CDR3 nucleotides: TGTGCCAGCAGCAGTTCCAGACTAGCGGGAACGTATGAGCAGTTCTTC.

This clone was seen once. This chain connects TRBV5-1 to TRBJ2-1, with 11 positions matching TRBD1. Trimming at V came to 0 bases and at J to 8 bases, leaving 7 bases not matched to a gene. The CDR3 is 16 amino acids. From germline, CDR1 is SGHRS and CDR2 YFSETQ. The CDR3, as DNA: TGCGCCAGCAGCTTGGCCGGGACAGGGGGTGTAGATGAGCAGTTCTTC. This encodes CASSLAGTGGVDEQFF.